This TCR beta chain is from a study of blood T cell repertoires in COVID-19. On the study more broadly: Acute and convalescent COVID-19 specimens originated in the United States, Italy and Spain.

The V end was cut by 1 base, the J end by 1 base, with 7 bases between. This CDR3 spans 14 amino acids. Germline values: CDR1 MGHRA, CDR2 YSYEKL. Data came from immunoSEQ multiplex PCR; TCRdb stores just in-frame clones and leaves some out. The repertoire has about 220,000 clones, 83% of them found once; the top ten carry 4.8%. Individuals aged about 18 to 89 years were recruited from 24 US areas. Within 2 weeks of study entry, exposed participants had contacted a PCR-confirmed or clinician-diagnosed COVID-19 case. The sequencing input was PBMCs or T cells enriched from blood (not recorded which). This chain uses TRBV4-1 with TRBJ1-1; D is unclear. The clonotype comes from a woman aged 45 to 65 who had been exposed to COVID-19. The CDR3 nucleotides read TGCGCCAGCAGCCAAGCGTCCTCGAACACTGAAGCTTTCTTT. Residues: CASSQASSNTEAFF.